This T cell receptor (beta chain) derives from a study of OX40 agonist ivuxolimab in advanced cancers. The protocol was immunoSEQ multiplex PCR, while the TCRdb copy is restricted to in-frame clones and leaves out a portion. The sample includes tens of thousands of clones, about 88% of them seen just once. The CDR3 runs to 14 residues. V was clipped by 5 bases and J by 0 bases, with 11 bases between them. From germline, CDR1 is PRHDT and CDR2 FYEKMQ (reference sequence). This TCR derives from an adult with an advanced solid tumor such as melanoma, head and neck, liver or kidney cancer. The chain employs TRBV13 and TRBJ2-7; a weak D match, TRBD1 (5 bases). Here the sequenced sample was CD4+ or CD8+ T cells sorted from blood, taken in a trial of the OX40 agonist ivuxolimab. The CDR3 DNA follows: TGTGCCAGCAGCATCGACAGAGACTCCTACGAGCAGTACTTC. Translated, it gives CASSIDRDSYEQYF. Looking up the rest from reference TRBV13 and TRBJ2-7 gives the full variable domain: AAGVIQSPRHLIKEKRETATLKCYPIPRHDTVYWYQQGPGQDPQFLISFYEKMQSDKGSIPDRFSAQQFSDYHSELNMSSLELGDSALYFCASSIDRDSYEQYFGPGTRLTVT.